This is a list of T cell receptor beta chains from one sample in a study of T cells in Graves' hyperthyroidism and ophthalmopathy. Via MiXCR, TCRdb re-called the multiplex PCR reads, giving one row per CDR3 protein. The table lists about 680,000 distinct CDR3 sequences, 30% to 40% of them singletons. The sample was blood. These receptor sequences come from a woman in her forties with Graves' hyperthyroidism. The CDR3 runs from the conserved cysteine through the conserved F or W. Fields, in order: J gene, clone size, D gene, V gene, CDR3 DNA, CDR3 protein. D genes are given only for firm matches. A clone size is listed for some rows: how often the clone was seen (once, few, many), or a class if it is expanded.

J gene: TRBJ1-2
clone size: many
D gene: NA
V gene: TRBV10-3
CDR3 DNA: TGTGCCATCAGTGATTACGGGGTTGTATATGGCTACACCTTC
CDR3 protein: CAISDYGVVYGYTF

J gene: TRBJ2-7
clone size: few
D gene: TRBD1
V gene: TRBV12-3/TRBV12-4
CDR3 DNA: TGTGCCAGCAAGCGGGGACAGGGCGGGAACGAGCAGTACTTC
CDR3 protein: CASKRGQGGNEQYF

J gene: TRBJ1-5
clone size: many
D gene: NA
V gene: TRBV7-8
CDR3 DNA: TGTGCCAGCAGCTCCCGAAACCGCGGGGTTTCGGGTCAGCCCCAGCATTTT
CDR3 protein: CASSSRNRGVSGQPQHF

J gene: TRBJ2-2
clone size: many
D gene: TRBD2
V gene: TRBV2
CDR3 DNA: TGTGCCAGCCGTACTAGCGGGGGAACCGGGGAGCTGTTTTTT
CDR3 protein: CASRTSGGTGELFF

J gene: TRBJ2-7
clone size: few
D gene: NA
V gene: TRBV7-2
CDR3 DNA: TGTGCCAGCAGCTTAGTAGGTGGGGCTACAGCCTACGAGCAGTACTTC
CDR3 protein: CASSLVGGATAYEQYF

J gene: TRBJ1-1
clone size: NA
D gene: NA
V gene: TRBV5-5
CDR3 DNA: TGTGCCAGCAGCTTGACTTGGACACGTGATGAAGCTTTCTTT
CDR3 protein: CASSLTWTRDEAFF

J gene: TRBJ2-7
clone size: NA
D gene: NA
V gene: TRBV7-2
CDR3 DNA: TGTGCCAGCAGCTTAGAACGCGACGCATCCTACGAGCAGTACTTC
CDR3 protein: CASSLERDASYEQYF

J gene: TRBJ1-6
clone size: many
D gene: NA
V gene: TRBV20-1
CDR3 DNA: TGCAGTGCTGGGACGGGAGGCTTCTCCTATAATTCACCCCTCCACTTT
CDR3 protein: CSAGTGGFSYNSPLHF

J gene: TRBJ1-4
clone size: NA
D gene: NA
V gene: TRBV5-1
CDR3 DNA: TGCGCCAGCAGCACCGGGACGGGGTGGGAAAAACTGTTTTTT
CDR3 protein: CASSTGTGWEKLFF

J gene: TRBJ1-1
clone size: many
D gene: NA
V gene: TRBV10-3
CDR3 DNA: TGTGCCATCAGACGACAGGTGAACACTGAAGCTTTCTTT
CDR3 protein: CAIRRQVNTEAFF

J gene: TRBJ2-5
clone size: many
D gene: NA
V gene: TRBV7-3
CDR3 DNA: TGTGCCAGCAGCTTAACGACGGCGGACAATATTTGGGAGACCCAGTACTTC
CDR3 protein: CASSLTTADNIWETQYF

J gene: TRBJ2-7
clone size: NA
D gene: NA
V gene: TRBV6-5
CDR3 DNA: TGTGCCAGCAGTTACCCGACCGAACACCCCTACGAGCAGTACTTC
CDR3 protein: CASSYPTEHPYEQYF

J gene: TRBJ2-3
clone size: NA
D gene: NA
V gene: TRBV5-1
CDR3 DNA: TGCGCCAGCAGCCCCCCAACAGGGTTAGATACGCAGTATTTT
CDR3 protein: CASSPPTGLDTQYF

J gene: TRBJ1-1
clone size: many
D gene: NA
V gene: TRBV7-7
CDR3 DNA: TGTGCTAGCAGCTTAAACTGGGAAGCTTTCTTT
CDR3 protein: CASSLNWEAFF

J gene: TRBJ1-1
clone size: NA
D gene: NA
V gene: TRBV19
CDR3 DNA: TGTGCCAGTAGTATAGAGGGAAACACTGAAGCTTTCTTT
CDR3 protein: CASSIEGNTEAFF

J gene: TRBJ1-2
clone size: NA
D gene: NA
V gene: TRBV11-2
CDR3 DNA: TGTGCCAGCAGCTTAGCAAGGGGCCAGAACTATGGCTACACCTTC
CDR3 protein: CASSLARGQNYGYTF

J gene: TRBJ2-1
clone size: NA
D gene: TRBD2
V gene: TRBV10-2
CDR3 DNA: TGCGCCAGCAGGAAGGGACTATATTCGTCAGGTGAGCAGTTCTTC
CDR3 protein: CASRKGLYSSGEQFF

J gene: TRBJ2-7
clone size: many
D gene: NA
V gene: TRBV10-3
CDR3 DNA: TGTGCCATCAGTGAGTCGCAGGAGACCTACGAGCAGTACTTC
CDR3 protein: CAISESQETYEQYF

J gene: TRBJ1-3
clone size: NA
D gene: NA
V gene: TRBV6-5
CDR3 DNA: TGTGCCAGCAGTTACTCAGGTGCCTCTGGAAACACCATATATTTT
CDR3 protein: CASSYSGASGNTIYF

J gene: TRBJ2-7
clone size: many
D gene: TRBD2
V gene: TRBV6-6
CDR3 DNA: TGTGCCAGCAGTGATAGCGGGACTCTTGGATTGCAGTACTTC
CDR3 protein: CASSDSGTLGLQYF

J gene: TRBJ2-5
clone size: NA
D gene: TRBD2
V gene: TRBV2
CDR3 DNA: TGTGCCAGCAGAGGGACTAGCGGGAGGCGAGGAGAGACCCAGTACTTC
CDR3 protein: CASRGTSGRRGETQYF

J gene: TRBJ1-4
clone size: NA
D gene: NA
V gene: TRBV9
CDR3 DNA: TGTGCCAGAGCGAGGACCGTCCCGCCAACTAATGAAAAACTGTTTTTT
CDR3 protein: CARARTVPPTNEKLFF

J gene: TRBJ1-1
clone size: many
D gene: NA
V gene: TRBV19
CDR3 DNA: TGTGCCAGTAGTTCTGGCCGCAGCGCTGAAGCTTTCTTT
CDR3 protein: CASSSGRSAEAFF

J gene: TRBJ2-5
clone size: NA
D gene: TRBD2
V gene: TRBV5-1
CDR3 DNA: TGCGCCAGCAGCTTGGCCGGGGCTAGCGGGGCCCAGTACTTC
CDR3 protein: CASSLAGASGAQYF

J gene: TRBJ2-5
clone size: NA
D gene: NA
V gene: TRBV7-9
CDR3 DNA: TGTGCCAGCAGCCCGGACGTGACCCATGAGACCCAGTACTTC
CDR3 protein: CASSPDVTHETQYF

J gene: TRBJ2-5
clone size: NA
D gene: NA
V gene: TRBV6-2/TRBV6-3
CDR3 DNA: TGTGCCAGCAGCCGGGAGAAGACCCAGTACTTC
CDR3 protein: CASSREKTQYF

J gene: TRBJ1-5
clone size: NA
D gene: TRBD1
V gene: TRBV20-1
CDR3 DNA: TGCAGGCGACAGGGTAGAAGCAATCAGCCCCAGCATTTT
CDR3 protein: CRRQGRSNQPQHF

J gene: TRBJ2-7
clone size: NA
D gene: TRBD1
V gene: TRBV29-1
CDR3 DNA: TGCAGCAGTCGAGGACAGGGACCATCCTACGAGCAGTACTTC
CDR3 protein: CSSRGQGPSYEQYF